One and the same sample provided the 30 T cell receptor beta chains below, sequenced in a study of immune evolution from preneoplasia to lung adenocarcinoma. Assay used: immunoSEQ multiplex PCR; TCRdb lists only in-frame clones, some missing. The sample records a few thousand clones, approximately 91% being singletons. Sequenced input: FFPE invasive lung adenocarcinoma tissue. The receptors here all came from a person aged 45 to 59 with lung adenocarcinoma.

The chain recombines TRBV30 with TRBJ2-3, with D possibly matching TRBD2 (5 bases). The germline V and J ends were trimmed by 2 bases and 1 base, with 7 bases remaining between them. The CDR3 runs to 13 residues. Germline CDR1 and CDR2: GTSNPN and SVGIG (reference sequence). The CDR3 bases are TGTGCCTGGAGTAAGGGAGGCACAGATACGCAGTATTTT. Translating gives CAWSKGGTDTQYF.

The chain recombines TRBV4-3 with TRBJ2-7; maybe TRBD2 (6 bases). V gave up 4 bases and J gave up 4 bases, with 11 bases separating them. CDR1 is LGHNA and CDR2 is YSLEER in the germline V gene. CDR3 length equals 13 residues. CDR3 amino acids: CASSRGTGYEQYF. The CDR3 DNA sequence: TGCGCCAGCAGCCGAGGGACTGGGTACGAGCAGTACTTC.

This rearrangement joins TRBV2 to TRBJ2-1, with D maybe TRBD2 (6 bases). The CDR3 contains 13 residues. V gave up 4 bases and J gave up 9 bases, with 13 bases separating them. Per germline, CDR1 SNHLY and CDR2 FYNNEI. CDR3 region: CASSVGGWSEQFF. In DNA form, the CDR3 reads TGTGCCAGCAGTGTGGGGGGTTGGAGTGAGCAGTTCTTC. Full variable domain (rest looked up from reference TRBV2 and TRBJ2-1): EPEVTQTPSHQVTQMGQEVILRCVPISNHLYFYWYRQILGQKVEFLVSFYNNEISEKSEIFDDQFSVERPDGSNFTLKIRSTKLEDSAMYFCASSVGGWSEQFFGPGTRLTVL.

This chain joins TRBV7-2 and TRBJ2-7; D possibly corresponds to TRBD1 (5 bases). Germline V gene data show CDR1 as SGHTA and CDR2 as FQGNSA. The CDR3 is 14 residues long. V lost 5 bases and J 6 bases, leaving 17 bases between the germline ends. This CDR3 reads CASSQGLGPLEQYF. DNA of the CDR3: TGTGCCAGCAGCCAAGGGTTGGGGCCTCTCGAGCAGTACTTC.

This chain uses TRBV19 with TRBJ1-2, with D possibly being TRBD1 (5 bases). CDR3 length: 14 residues. V dropped 7 bases and J dropped 5 bases, with 17 bases sitting between them. Germline values: CDR1 LNHDA, CDR2 SQIVND (reference sequence). CDR3 residues: CASTRAGHDYGYTF. DNA of the CDR3: TGTGCCAGTACCAGGGCAGGGCATGATTATGGCTACACCTTC.

This clone was recorded once. Germline and junction disagree at one end, which may indicate a read error. CDR3 residues: CVSSVGAGRNTEAFF. The CDR3 region has the DNA TGTGTCAGCAGCGTAGGGGCAGGACGAAACACTGAAGCTTTCTTT. The rearrangement joins TRBV9 to TRBJ1-1; D is possibly TRBD1 (5 bases). The CDR3 loop spans 15 amino acids. Looked up from germline, CDR1 is SGDLS and CDR2 is YYNGEE.

V gene TRBV28 combines with J gene TRBJ2-7, with TRBD2 identical over 8 bases. Germline CDR1 is MDHEN and CDR2 is SYDVKM. V dropped 3 bases and J dropped 5; count of bases not matched to a gene: 6. The CDR3 has 14 amino acids. The CDR3 region is CASSFSSGKDEQYF. The CDR3, as DNA: TGTGCCAGCAGTTTTAGTAGCGGGAAGGACGAGCAGTACTTC.

This clone was seen only a few times. As DNA, the CDR3 is TGTGCCAGCAGCCAAGAGAAGGGCAGGGGTGTCGAAAAACTGTTTTTT. Translation gives CASSQEKGRGVEKLFF. The chain employs TRBV4-2 and TRBJ1-4, with D tentatively TRBD1 (6 bases). V dropped 0 bases and J dropped 8 bases, with 16 bases sitting between them. The CDR3 contains 16 residues. Germline V lookup: CDR1 LGHNA, CDR2 YNFKEQ.

The chain carries TRBV6-5 and TRBJ1-3, with D unresolved. Deletions cut 2 bases from V and 0 bases from J, with 2 bases between. Germline V gives CDR1 MNHEY, CDR2 SVGAGI. CDR3 length: 13 residues. CDR3 in DNA: TGTGCCAGCAGTTACGGCTCTGGAAACACCATATATTTT. Translation gives CASSYGSGNTIYF.

This sequence joins TRBV9 and TRBJ2-1; TRBD2 agrees at 8 bases. Looked up from germline, CDR1 is SGDLS and CDR2 is YYNGEE. V trimming: 0 bases; J trimming: 6 bases; junction bases outside the gene matches: 5. This CDR3 has 15 residues. Written as DNA, the CDR3 is TGTGCCAGCAGCGTAGGGGTAGCGGGACCCAATGAGCAGTTCTTC. Translating it yields CASSVGVAGPNEQFF. The whole variable domain, remainder taken from reference TRBV9 and TRBJ2-1, is DSGVTQTPKHLITATGQRVTLRCSPRSGDLSVYWYQQSLDQGLQFLIQYYNGEERAKGNILERFSAQQFPDLHSELNLSSLELGDSALYFCASSVGVAGPNEQFFGPGTRLTVL.

J is TRBJ1-2 and V is TRBV6-1; D remains ambiguous. V shed 8 bases and J shed 3 bases, with 13 bases lying between them. Germline CDR1 and CDR2: MNHNS and SASEGT. The CDR3 covers 13 residues. The CDR3, as DNA: TGTGCCAGCGGTGGGCGGGGTTACTATGGCTACACCTTC. Amino acid sequence: CASGGRGYYGYTF.

The chain is built from TRBV5-4 and TRBJ2-7; TRBD2 matches at 9 bases. The length of the CDR3 is 15 residues. Germline V gives CDR1 SGHNT, CDR2 YYREEE (reference sequence). The V and J ends lost 1 base and 3 bases, in that order; junction bases with no gene match: 5. In DNA, the CDR3 is TGTGCCAGCAGCTTGATCTCTAGCGGGAACTACGAGCAGTACTTC. This encodes CASSLISSGNYEQYF.

The gene calls are TRBV6-4 and TRBJ1-2; tentative D call: TRBD1 (5 bases). Germline CDR1 and CDR2: MRHNA and SNTAGT. The CDR3 extends over 12 amino acids. V was shortened by 2 bases and J by 5 bases, with 6 bases between the two germline ends. Written as DNA, the CDR3 is TGTGCCAGCAGTGACGGGGGTTATGGCTACACCTTC. It encodes CASSDGGYGYTF.

The CDR3 spells CASKGTGGTDTQYF. The CDR3 nucleotides are TGTGCCAGTAAGGGGACGGGGGGCACAGATACGCAGTATTTT. This chain connects TRBV19 to TRBJ2-3; D is possibly TRBD2 (6 bases). Looked up from germline, CDR1 is LNHDA and CDR2 is SQIVND (reference sequence). With 7 bases removed from V and 1 base from J, the gap between germline ends came to 12 bases. The CDR3 consists of 14 residues. The complete variable domain, with remaining parts taken from reference TRBV19 and TRBJ2-3, reads DGGITQSPKYLFRKEGQNVTLSCEQNLNHDAMYWYRQDPGQGLRLIYYSQIVNDFQKGDIAEGYSVSREKKESFPLTVTSAQKNPTAFYLCASKGTGGTDTQYFGPGTRLTVL.

This sequence joins TRBV27 and TRBJ2-3; TRBD1 matches at 7 bases. This CDR3 is built from 14 residues. Germline values: CDR1 MNHEY, CDR2 SMNVEV (reference sequence). J lost 6 bases, V lost 2 bases, and 5 bases had no gene match. As DNA, the CDR3 is TGTGCCAGCAGTTTAGACAGGGCACGTGATACGCAGTATTTT. Amino acids: CASSLDRARDTQYF.

The V call is TRBV7-2, the J call TRBJ2-7; TRBD2 matches at 7 bases. With V trimmed by 6 bases and J by 1 base, 18 bases remained unmatched. This CDR3 contains 18 residues. Germline V gene data show CDR1 as SGHTA and CDR2 as FQGNSA. Here the CDR3 reads CASSQRISRAGSSYEQYF. The CDR3 DNA reads as TGTGCCAGCAGTCAAAGAATTTCGCGAGCGGGATCTTCCTACGAGCAGTACTTC. The full variable domain, with the rest looked up from reference TRBV7-2 and TRBJ2-7, is GAGVSQSPSNKVTEKGKDVELRCDPISGHTALYWYRQSLGQGLEFLIYFQGNSAPDKSGLPSDRFSAERTGGSVSTLTIQRTQQEDSAVYLCASSQRISRAGSSYEQYFGPGTRLTVT.

This chain links TRBV5-4 with TRBJ2-1, with a weak D call TRBD2 (6 bases). The CDR3 length is 12 residues. Germline V lookup: CDR1 SGHNT, CDR2 YYREEE (reference sequence). V was cut by 7 bases and J by 6 bases, with 11 bases left in between. This CDR3 reads CASGLGGNEQFF. The CDR3 DNA reads as TGTGCCAGCGGACTGGGGGGCAATGAGCAGTTCTTC.

This sequence joins TRBV13 and TRBJ2-3; 9 nucleotides line up with TRBD1. Unmatched junction bases numbered 8, after V lost 5 bases and J lost 2 bases. Germline-derived CDR1 and CDR2 are PRHDT and FYEKMQ (reference sequence). CDR3 length: 16 residues. The CDR3 DNA sequence: TGTGCCAGCAGCCCACAGGGGGCGGGAGACACAGATACGCAGTATTTT. Protein product: CASSPQGAGDTDTQYF.

This clone occurred a few times. This rearrangement joins TRBV5-5 to TRBJ2-6, with TRBD1 matching over 11 bases. V gave up 0 bases and J gave up 3 bases; unmatched junction bases: 2. CDR1 is SGHKS, CDR2 YYEKEE, per germline (reference sequence). This CDR3 region has 17 residues. CDR3 residues: CASSLGTGGIGANVLTF. Here the CDR3 DNA reads TGTGCCAGCAGCTTGGGGACAGGGGGCATTGGGGCCAACGTCCTGACTTTC.

CDR3 nucleotide sequence: TGCGCCAGCTCCGGGTCCACTGAAGCTTTCTTT. Residues: CASSGSTEAFF. This chain links TRBV5-1 with TRBJ1-1; D unresolved. The length of the CDR3 is 11 residues. V was cut by 7 bases and J by 4 bases, with 8 bases left in between. Germline CDR1 reads SGHRS; CDR2 reads YFSETQ.

V and J are TRBV30 and TRBJ1-2; possible D gene TRBD1, 6 bases. Between the trimmed V and J ends, which lost 4 bases and 3 bases, there was a span of 12 bases. The CDR3 length is 13 residues. Per germline, CDR1 GTSNPN and CDR2 SVGIG (reference sequence). This CDR3 reads CAWIDWGHYGYTF. The DNA for the CDR3 is TGTGCCTGGATAGACTGGGGGCACTATGGCTACACCTTC.

This sequence joins TRBV29-1 and TRBJ1-1; a weak D match, TRBD1 (6 bases). Germline values: CDR1 SQVTM, CDR2 ANQGSEA. The CDR3 contains 15 residues. The ends were cut back, 3 bases at V and 1 base at J, with 15 bases in the middle. The CDR3 here is CSVDSGTPKNTEAFF. The CDR3 DNA sequence: TGCAGCGTTGATTCCGGGACACCAAAGAACACTGAAGCTTTCTTT.

Note on this clone: The DNA is omitted, as the CDR3 cannot be located on it reliably, and the CDR3 follows TCRdb's listing. This CDR3 is CASSTSTRRTGELFF. J is TRBJ2-2 and V is TRBV28; no check of the table's D call, TRBD2, against the DNA was made. Counting both end residues, the CDR3 totals 15 amino acids. Germline loops: CDR1 MDHEN, CDR2 SYDVKM.

This chain connects TRBV4-3 to TRBJ2-3; 14 bases map to TRBD2. CDR3 length: 18 amino acids. Trimming took 1 base from V and 4 from J; bases not matched to a gene: 7. Germline V lookup: CDR1 LGHNA, CDR2 YSLEER. The CDR3 DNA reads as TGCGCCAGCAGCCAAGGGGTTCCGGGACTAGCGGGAGCAGATACGCAGTATTTT. Translation gives CASSQGVPGLAGADTQYF.

This clone has only one observation. The sample has other DNA sequences that encode this CDR3 too. The chain joins TRBV5-6 to TRBJ2-3, with D perhaps matching TRBD2 (6 bases). The V and J ends lost 6 bases and 2 bases respectively, with 19 bases between them. The CDR3 has 16 residues. Germline values: CDR1 SGHDT, CDR2 YYEEEE. This chain's CDR3 is CASTLFREGLTDTQYF. The CDR3 bases are TGTGCCAGCACCCTCTTCAGAGAGGGACTCACAGATACGCAGTATTTT.

The rearrangement links TRBV30 to TRBJ2-7; 13 bases are shared with TRBD2. Unmatched junction bases numbered 12, after V lost 3 bases and J lost 4 bases. Germline V gene data show CDR1 as GTSNPN and CDR2 as SVGIG (reference sequence). The CDR3 is 17 residues long. The CDR3 spells CAWSRMVTSGRLYEQYF. Here the CDR3 DNA reads TGTGCCTGGAGCCGTATGGTGACTAGCGGGAGGTTGTACGAGCAGTACTTC.

The chain carries TRBV19 and TRBJ2-7, with 7 bases lining up with TRBD1. The CDR3 covers 16 residues. Losses at the gene ends were 2 bases for V and 1 base for J; bases not matched to a gene: 8. Germline V gene data show CDR1 as LNHDA and CDR2 as SQIVND (reference sequence). The CDR3 spells CASSIRVGQVSYEQYF. The CDR3 DNA sequence: TGTGCCAGTAGTATAAGAGTTGGACAGGTATCCTACGAGCAGTACTTC.

The rearrangement uses TRBV27 and TRBJ2-4; D is uncertain. The length of the CDR3 is 15 residues. V lost 7 bases to trimming and J lost 3 bases, with 16 bases between them. CDR1 and CDR2 from the germline V gene are MNHEY and SMNVEV (reference sequence). The CDR3 region has the DNA TGTGCCAGCAACCATGGCGACGGACGCAAAAACATTCAGTACTTC. As protein: CASNHGDGRKNIQYF.

The chain joins TRBV6-1 to TRBJ2-3; D is uncertain. There are 12 residues in the CDR3. Per the germline V gene, CDR1 is MNHNS and CDR2 is SASEGT. V shed 1 base and J shed 7 bases, with 6 bases lying between them. CDR3 nucleotides: TGTGCCAGCAGTGAAGTGGCCTATACGCAGTATTTT. Protein: CASSEVAYTQYF.

This chain joins TRBV6-5 and TRBJ2-3; D gene uncertain. The CDR3 contains 14 residues. The germline CDR1 and CDR2 sequences are MNHEY and SVGAGI. The V end lost 5 bases, the J end lost 0 bases, and 9 bases lay between the germline ends. This chain's CDR3 is CASSRKSSTDTQYF. In DNA, the CDR3 is TGTGCCAGCAGTCGAAAGTCTAGCACAGATACGCAGTATTTT.